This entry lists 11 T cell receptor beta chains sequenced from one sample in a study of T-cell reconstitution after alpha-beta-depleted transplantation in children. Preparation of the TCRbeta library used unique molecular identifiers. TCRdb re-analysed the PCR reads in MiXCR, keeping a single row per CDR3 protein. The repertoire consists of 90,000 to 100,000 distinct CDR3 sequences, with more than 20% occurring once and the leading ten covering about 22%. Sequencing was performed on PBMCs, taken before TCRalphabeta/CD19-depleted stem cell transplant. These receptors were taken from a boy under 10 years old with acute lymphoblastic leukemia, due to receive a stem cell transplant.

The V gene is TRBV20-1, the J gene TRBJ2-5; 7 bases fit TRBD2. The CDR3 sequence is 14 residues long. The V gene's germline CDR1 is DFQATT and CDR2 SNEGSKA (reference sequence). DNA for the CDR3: TGCACCCCGTCTAGCGGAGGGGCCGGGGAGACCCAGTACTTC. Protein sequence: CTPSSGGAGETQYF.

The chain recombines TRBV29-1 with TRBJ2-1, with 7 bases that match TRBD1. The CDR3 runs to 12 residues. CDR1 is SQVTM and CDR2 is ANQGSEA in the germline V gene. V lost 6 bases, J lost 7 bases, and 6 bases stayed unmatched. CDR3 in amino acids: CSVDDRANEQFF. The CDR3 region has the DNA TGCAGCGTAGACGACAGGGCTAATGAGCAGTTCTTC.

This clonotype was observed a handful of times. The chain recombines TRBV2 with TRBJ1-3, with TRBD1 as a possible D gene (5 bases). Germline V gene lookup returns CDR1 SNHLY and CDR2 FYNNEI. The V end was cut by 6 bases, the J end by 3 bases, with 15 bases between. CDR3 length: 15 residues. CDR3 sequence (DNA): TGTGCCAGCAGACCCCTCACAGGAATTGGAAACACCATATATTTT. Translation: CASRPLTGIGNTIYF.

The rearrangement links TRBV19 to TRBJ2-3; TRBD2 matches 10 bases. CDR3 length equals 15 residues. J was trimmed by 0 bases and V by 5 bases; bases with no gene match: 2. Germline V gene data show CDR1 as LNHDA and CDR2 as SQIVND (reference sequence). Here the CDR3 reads CASSPGLASTDTQYF. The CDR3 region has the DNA TGTGCCAGTAGTCCGGGACTAGCGAGCACAGATACGCAGTATTTT.

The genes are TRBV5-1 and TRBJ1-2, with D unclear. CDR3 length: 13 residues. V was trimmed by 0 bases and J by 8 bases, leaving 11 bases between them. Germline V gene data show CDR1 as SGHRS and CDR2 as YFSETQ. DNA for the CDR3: TGCGCCAGCAGCTTGGCCGGGGTGGAGGGCTACACCTTC. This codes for CASSLAGVEGYTF.

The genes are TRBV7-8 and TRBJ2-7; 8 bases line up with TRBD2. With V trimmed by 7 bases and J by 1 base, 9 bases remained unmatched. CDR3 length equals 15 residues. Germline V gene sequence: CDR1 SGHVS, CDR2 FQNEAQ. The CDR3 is CASTPGGASSYEQYF. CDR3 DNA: TGTGCCAGCACCCCGGGGGGGGCTAGTTCCTACGAGCAGTACTTC.

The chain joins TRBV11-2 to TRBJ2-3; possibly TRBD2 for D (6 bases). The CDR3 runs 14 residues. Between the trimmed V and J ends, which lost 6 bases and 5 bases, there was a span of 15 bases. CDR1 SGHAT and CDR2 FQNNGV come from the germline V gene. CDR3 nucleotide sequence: TGTGCCAGCAGGGTTGGGAGGAATAGAGATACGCAGTATTTT. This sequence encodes CASRVGRNRDTQYF.

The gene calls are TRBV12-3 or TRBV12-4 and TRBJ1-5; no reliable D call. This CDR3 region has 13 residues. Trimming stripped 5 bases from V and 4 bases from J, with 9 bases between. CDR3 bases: TGTGCCAGCAGTCCCCACCGAAATCAGCCCCAGCATTTT. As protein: CASSPHRNQPQHF.

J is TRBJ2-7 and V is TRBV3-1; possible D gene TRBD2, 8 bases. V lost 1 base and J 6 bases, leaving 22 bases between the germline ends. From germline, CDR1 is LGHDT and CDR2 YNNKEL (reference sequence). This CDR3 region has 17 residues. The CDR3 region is CASSQGAGGGLGGEQYF. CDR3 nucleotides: TGTGCCAGCAGCCAAGGGGCAGGGGGGGGACTAGGGGGCGAGCAGTACTTC.

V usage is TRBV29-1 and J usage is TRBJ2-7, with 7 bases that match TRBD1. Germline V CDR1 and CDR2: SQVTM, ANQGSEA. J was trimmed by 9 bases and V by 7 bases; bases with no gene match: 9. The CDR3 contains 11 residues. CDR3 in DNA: TGCAGCGGGCATGAGGGGGCGGCGCAGTACTTC. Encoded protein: CSGHEGAAQYF.

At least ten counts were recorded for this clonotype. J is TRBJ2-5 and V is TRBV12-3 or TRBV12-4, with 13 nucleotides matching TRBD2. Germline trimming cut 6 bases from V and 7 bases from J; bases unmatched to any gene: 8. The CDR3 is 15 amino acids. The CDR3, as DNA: TGTGCCAGCAGCCTCGGGACTAGCGGGATTGGGACCCAGTACTTC. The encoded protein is CASSLGTSGIGTQYF.